This TCR beta chain was sequenced for a study of cytomegalovirus exposure and HLA in healthy donors. Primers included in the PCR were 60 Vbeta and 13 Jbeta primers. TCRdb keeps only in-frame clones here, not all; method: immunoSEQ multiplex PCR. The data show 140,000 or so clones, around 65% seen once. The germline gives CDR1 MNHNS, CDR2 SASEGT. V lost 1 base, J lost 2 bases, and 23 bases lay in between. CDR3 size: 19 residues. This chain uses TRBV6-1 with TRBJ1-2; D possibly corresponds to TRBD1 (6 bases). Sequencing was performed on PBMCs. The sequence was collected from a woman aged 60-70 years in good health and CMV-seronegative. As DNA, the CDR3 is TGTGCCAGCAGTGAAGATATCACAGGGCGGCTAGCCCCCAACTATGGCTACACCTTC. Its translation is CASSEDITGRLAPNYGYTF.